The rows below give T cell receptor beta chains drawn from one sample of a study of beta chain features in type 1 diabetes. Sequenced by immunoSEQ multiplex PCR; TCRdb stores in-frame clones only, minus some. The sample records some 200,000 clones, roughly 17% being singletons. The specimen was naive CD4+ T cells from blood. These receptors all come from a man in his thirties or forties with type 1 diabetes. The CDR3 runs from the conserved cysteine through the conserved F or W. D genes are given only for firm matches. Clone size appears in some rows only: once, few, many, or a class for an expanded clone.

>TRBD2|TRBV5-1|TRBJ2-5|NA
CASSQLEGGPETQYF
TGCGCCAGCAGCCAACTGGAGGGAGGGCCGGAGACCCAGTACTTC
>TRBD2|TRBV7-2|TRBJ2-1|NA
CASSSHLAGGPFNEQFF
TGTGCCAGCAGCTCCCACCTAGCGGGAGGACCTTTCAATGAGCAGTTCTTC
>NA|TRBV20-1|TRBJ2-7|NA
CSGGRDYEQYF
TGCAGTGGTGGCAGAGACTACGAGCAGTACTTC
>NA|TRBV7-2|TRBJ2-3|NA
CASTRDTDTQYF
TGTGCCAGCACCAGGGACACAGATACGCAGTATTTT
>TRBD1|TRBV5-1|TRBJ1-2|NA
CASSLALDRKNYGYTF
TGCGCCAGCAGCTTGGCCTTGGACAGGAAGAACTATGGCTACACCTTC
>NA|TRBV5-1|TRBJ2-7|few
CASRAGREVNEQYF
TGCGCCAGCAGAGCAGGAAGGGAAGTGAACGAGCAGTACTTC
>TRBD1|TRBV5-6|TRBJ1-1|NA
CASSPGQGARTFF
TGTGCCAGCAGCCCCGGACAGGGGGCAAGAACTTTCTTT
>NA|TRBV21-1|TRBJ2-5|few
CASSPCRDIQETQYF
TGTGCCAGCAGCCCATGTAGGGACATTCAAGAGACCCAGTACTTC
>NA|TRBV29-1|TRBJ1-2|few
CSVRRRLYGYTF
TGCAGCGTTCGGCGGAGGCTTTATGGCTACACCTTC
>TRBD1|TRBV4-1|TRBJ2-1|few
CASSQDRGFYNEQFF
TGCGCCAGCAGCCAGGACAGGGGGTTCTACAATGAGCAGTTCTTC
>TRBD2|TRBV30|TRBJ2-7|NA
CAWSASGRVHSREQYF
TGTGCCTGGAGTGCGAGCGGGAGGGTCCACTCTCGGGAGCAGTACTTC
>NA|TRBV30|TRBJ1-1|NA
CASQDLGTEAFF
TGTGCCTCACAGGATTTGGGGACTGAAGCTTTCTTT
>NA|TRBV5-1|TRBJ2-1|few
CASSLASAYNEQFF
TGCGCCAGCAGCTTGGCCAGCGCCTACAATGAGCAGTTCTTC
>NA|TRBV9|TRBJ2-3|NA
CASSLGLDTQYF
TGTGCCAGCAGCCTCGGACTAGATACGCAGTATTTT
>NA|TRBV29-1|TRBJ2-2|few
CSVMGNTGELFF
TGCAGCGTTATGGGGAACACCGGGGAGCTGTTTTTT
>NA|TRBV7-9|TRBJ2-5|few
CASSVLGVGETQYF
TGTGCCAGCAGCGTACTAGGAGTAGGGGAGACCCAGTACTTC
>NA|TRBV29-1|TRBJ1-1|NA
CSVESRVLNSEAFF
TGCAGCGTTGAGAGCAGGGTTCTCAATTCTGAAGCTTTCTTT
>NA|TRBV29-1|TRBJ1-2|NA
CSVDLIGTQLYGYTF
TGCAGCGTGGACTTAATCGGGACCCAACTTTATGGCTACACCTTC
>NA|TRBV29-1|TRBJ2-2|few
CSVLQSGAVNTGELFF
TGCAGCGTTTTACAATCTGGGGCAGTGAACACCGGGGAGCTGTTTTTT
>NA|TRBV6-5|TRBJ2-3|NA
CASSYPSTDTQYF
TGTGCCAGCAGTTATCCTAGCACAGATACGCAGTATTTT
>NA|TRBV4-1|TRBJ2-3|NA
CASSRGSTDTQYF
TGCGCCAGCAGTCGGGGCAGCACAGATACGCAGTATTTT
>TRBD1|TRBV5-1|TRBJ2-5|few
CASSSGQPQETQYF
TGCGCCAGCAGCTCGGGACAGCCCCAAGAGACCCAGTACTTC
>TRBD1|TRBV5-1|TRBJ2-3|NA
CASGTGDTDTQYF
TGCGCCAGCGGGACAGGAGACACAGATACGCAGTATTTT
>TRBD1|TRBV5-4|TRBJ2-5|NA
CASSSGQQETQYF
TGTGCCAGCAGCTCGGGACAGCAAGAGACCCAGTACTTC
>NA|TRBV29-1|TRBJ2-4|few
CSVGGLAKNIQYF
TGCAGCGTTGGAGGGCTGGCCAAAAACATTCAGTACTTC
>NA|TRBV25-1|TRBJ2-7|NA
CASSGRYEQYF
TGTGCCAGCAGTGGTCGCTACGAGCAGTACTTC
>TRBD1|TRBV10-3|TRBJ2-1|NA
CAISDQTGYNEQFF
TGTGCCATCAGTGATCAGACAGGGTACAATGAGCAGTTCTTC
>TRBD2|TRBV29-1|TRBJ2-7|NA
CSVGGAADEQYF
TGCAGCGTCGGGGGGGCTGCGGACGAGCAGTACTTC
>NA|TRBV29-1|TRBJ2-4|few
CSASRALAKNIQYF
TGCAGCGCAAGCAGGGCTCTAGCCAAAAACATTCAGTACTTC
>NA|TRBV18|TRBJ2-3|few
CASSPFSDTQDTQYF
TGTGCCAGCTCACCCTTCAGCGACACACAAGATACGCAGTATTTT
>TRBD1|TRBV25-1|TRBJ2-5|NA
CASSLGTVGETQYF
TGTGCCAGCAGCCTCGGGACAGTTGGGGAGACCCAGTACTTC
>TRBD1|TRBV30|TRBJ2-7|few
CAWRDRQGISYEQYF
TGTGCCTGGAGAGATAGACAGGGGATCTCCTACGAGCAGTACTTC
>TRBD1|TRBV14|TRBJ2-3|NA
CASSRRQGVTDTQYF
TGTGCCAGCAGTCGGCGACAGGGGGTCACAGATACGCAGTATTTT
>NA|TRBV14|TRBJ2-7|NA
CASSQDFYEQYF
TGTGCCAGCAGCCAAGATTTTTACGAGCAGTACTTC